Shown below are 30 T cell receptor beta chains from a single sample sequenced in a study of blood T cell repertoires in COVID-19. Sequencing was performed with immunoSEQ multiplex PCR; in TCRdb, only in-frame clones are kept and a portion is missing. Of 200,000 to 250,000 clones in the sample, about nine tenths were seen once. Material for sequencing was peripheral blood. These receptors originate from a man aged 80 or over with acute or convalescent COVID-19.

The chain employs TRBV27 and TRBJ2-2; 7 nucleotides align to TRBD2. Germline V gives CDR1 MNHEY, CDR2 SMNVEV (reference sequence). Trimming took 3 bases from V and 5 from J; bases not matched to a gene: 0. The CDR3 is 13 amino acids. The CDR3 sequence: CASSLRGTGELFF. The CDR3 coding sequence is TGTGCCAGCAGTTTGCGGGGGACCGGGGAGCTGTTTTTT.

The chain is built from TRBV3-1 (or the pseudogene TRBV3-2) and TRBJ2-3, with TRBD2 matching over 8 bases. The V gene's germline CDR1 is LGHDT and CDR2 YNNKEL (reference sequence). After removal of 1 base from V and 2 bases from J, the junction contained 8 bases not matched to a gene. The length of the CDR3 is 17 residues. The CDR3 DNA follows: TGTGCCAGCAGCCAAGTGTCCGGGACTAGATACACAGATACGCAGTATTTT. It codes for CASSQVSGTRYTDTQYF.

This chain connects TRBV18 to TRBJ2-2; 7 nucleotides line up with TRBD1. Germline V lookup: CDR1 KGHSH, CDR2 LQKENI. This CDR3 spans 15 amino acids. V shed 5 bases and J 6 bases; nucleotides not matched to a gene: 9. CDR3 in amino acids: CASSTGTARAGELFF. The DNA for the CDR3 is TGTGCCAGCTCAACCGGGACAGCGCGGGCCGGGGAGCTGTTTTTT.

This rearrangement joins TRBV5-4 to TRBJ2-6; a weak D match, TRBD1 (6 bases). Between the trimmed V and J ends, which lost 2 bases and 0 bases, there was a span of 9 bases. The germline gives CDR1 SGHNT, CDR2 YYREEE (reference sequence). The CDR3 spans 16 residues. This CDR3 reads CASSLAGASGANVLTF. CDR3 coding DNA: TGTGCCAGCAGCTTAGCAGGGGCCTCTGGGGCCAACGTCCTGACTTTC.

This clone was seen only once. The rearrangement uses TRBV12-3 or TRBV12-4 and TRBJ2-7, with TRBD1 matching 7 bases. The CDR3 is 12 residues long. V lost 2 bases to trimming and J lost 6 bases; unmatched junction nucleotides: 1. Here the CDR3 DNA reads TGTGCCAGCAGTTTAAACAGGGGCGAGCAGTACTTC. Translation: CASSLNRGEQYF.

In DNA form, the CDR3 reads TGTGCCAGCAGCCGTGGAGACGCAGATACGCAGTATTTT. Residues: CASSRGDADTQYF. The gene calls are TRBV4-2 and TRBJ2-3; unclear D gene. The CDR3 totals 13 residues. The ends were cut back, 4 bases at V and 4 bases at J, with 9 bases in the middle. Germline V CDR1 and CDR2: LGHNA, YNFKEQ.

The V gene is TRBV29-1, the J gene TRBJ1-1; D is possibly TRBD1 (5 bases). From germline, CDR1 is SQVTM and CDR2 ANQGSEA. The CDR3 covers 14 residues. V lost 3 bases and J 8 bases, leaving 19 bases between the germline ends. DNA for the CDR3: TGCAGCGTTGATAAGAGCTCTTACGACAGAGAAGCTTTCTTT. This translates into CSVDKSSYDREAFF.

V gene TRBV6-1 combines with J gene TRBJ1-5, with 7 bases aligning to TRBD1. The germline gives CDR1 MNHNS, CDR2 SASEGT. Losses at the gene ends were 4 bases for V and 0 bases for J; bases not matched to a gene: 6. The CDR3 is 16 amino acids. The CDR3 DNA reads TGTGCCAGCAGTGGGGGACAGACTTATAGCAATCAGCCCCAGCATTTT. Translation gives CASSGGQTYSNQPQHF.

This clone has just one count. The chain joins TRBV5-4 to TRBJ2-1; D ambiguous. With 0 bases removed from V and 5 bases from J, the gap between germline ends came to 3 bases. Per the germline V gene, CDR1 is SGHNT and CDR2 is YYREEE (reference sequence). This CDR3 is 12 amino acids long. CDR3 nucleotides: TGTGCCAGCAGCTTGGTCGACAATGAGCAGTTCTTC. As protein: CASSLVDNEQFF.

The genes are TRBV29-1 and TRBJ2-3, with D tentatively TRBD2 (6 bases). This CDR3 contains 14 residues. V gave up 5 bases and J gave up 4 bases, with 16 bases separating them. Germline V gives CDR1 SQVTM, CDR2 ANQGSEA. The CDR3 region is CSVNFREAADTQYF. The CDR3 DNA reads as TGCAGCGTTAATTTCAGGGAGGCCGCAGATACGCAGTATTTT.

This rearrangement joins TRBV9 to TRBJ2-1; D possibly corresponds to TRBD2 (5 bases). Trimming shortened V by 1 base and J by 4 bases, and 12 bases separated the two germline ends. Germline V gives CDR1 SGDLS, CDR2 YYNGEE. The CDR3 sequence is 15 residues long. CDR3: CASSVSGLAYNEQFF. The DNA for the CDR3 is TGTGCCAGCAGCGTAAGTGGGCTAGCTTACAATGAGCAGTTCTTC.

The genes are TRBV4-1 and TRBJ1-4; D is perhaps TRBD1 (6 bases). Germline V lookup: CDR1 MGHRA, CDR2 YSYEKL. The CDR3 loop spans 16 amino acids. V gave up 4 bases and J gave up 7 bases, with 19 bases separating them. The CDR3 here is CASSPLMAGGTEKLFF. In DNA, the CDR3 is TGCGCCAGCAGCCCTCTGATGGCGGGGGGCACTGAAAAACTGTTTTTT.

The V gene is TRBV18, the J gene TRBJ1-6; no definite D call. Germline V lookup: CDR1 KGHSH, CDR2 LQKENI. Deletions cut 1 base from V and 3 bases from J, with 10 bases between. CDR3 length equals 16 residues. CDR3 amino acids: CASSPLSYSYNSPLHF. CDR3 nucleotides: TGTGCCAGCTCACCACTTTCCTACAGCTATAATTCACCCCTCCACTTT.

This chain joins TRBV7-2 and TRBJ2-7; 9 bases fit TRBD2. Germline V CDR1 and CDR2: SGHTA, FQGNSA. This CDR3 has 13 residues. With V trimmed by 8 bases and J by 1 base, 3 bases remained unmatched. The CDR3 spells CASATSGSYEQYV. CDR3 coding DNA: TGTGCCAGCGCCACTAGCGGGTCCTACGAGCAGTACGTC.

This chain uses TRBV29-1 with TRBJ2-7, with D perhaps matching TRBD1 (5 bases). V was pared by 0 bases and J by 3 bases, with 12 bases between. This CDR3 contains 14 residues. Germline V gene sequence: CDR1 SQVTM, CDR2 ANQGSEA. The CDR3 nucleotides read TGCAGCGTTGAAGATGTTAAGCAGGGCTACGAGCAGTACTTC. As protein: CSVEDVKQGYEQYF.

A word on this clone: At the DNA level, this CDR3 is encoded by other sequences in the same sample as well. J is TRBJ2-5 and V is TRBV3-1 (or the pseudogene TRBV3-2), with D possibly being TRBD2 (5 bases). The CDR3 spans 12 residues. V shed 6 bases and J shed 5 bases, with 10 bases lying between them. CDR1 and CDR2 (germline): LGHDT, YNNKEL (reference sequence). The CDR3 here is CASSLLGETQYF. In DNA, the CDR3 is TGTGCCAGCAGTCTACTAGGGGAGACCCAGTACTTC.

This chain links TRBV7-2 with TRBJ2-6, with 11 nucleotides matching TRBD1. Germline CDR1 and CDR2: SGHTA and FQGNSA. The CDR3 consists of 17 residues. Unmatched junction bases numbered 7, after V lost 5 bases and J lost 4 bases. CDR3 DNA: TGTGCCAGCAGCCCTAGGACAGGGGGCTCAGGGGCCAACGTCCTGACTTTC. Its protein product is CASSPRTGGSGANVLTF.

This chain connects TRBV5-1 to TRBJ2-5, with 7 positions matching TRBD2. Unmatched junction bases numbered 9, after V lost 5 bases and J lost 5 bases. The CDR3 sequence is 14 residues long. Germline CDR1 SGHRS, CDR2 YFSETQ. CDR3: CASRVGGGGETQYF. The CDR3, as DNA: TGCGCCAGCAGAGTTGGGGGGGGAGGTGAGACCCAGTACTTC.

As for this clone: In the same sample, other DNA sequences code for this CDR3. The chain couples TRBV14 to TRBJ1-2; D call uncertain. Trimming removed 1 base at V and 8 bases at J, with 11 bases between. CDR1 is SGHDN and CDR2 is FVKESK in the germline V gene. This CDR3 is built from 13 residues. Here the CDR3 DNA reads TGTGCCAGCAGCCAAGGCCCCCGGGGAGGCTACACCTTC. Translated: CASSQGPRGGYTF.

The chain carries TRBV6-2 or TRBV6-3 and TRBJ1-1; no definite D call. Germline CDR1 and CDR2: MNHEY and SVGEGT. CDR3 length equals 11 residues. Trimming left V 2 bases short and J 8 bases short, with 6 bases between. The CDR3 DNA sequence: TGTGCCAGCAGTTACGGGAGGGAAGCTTTCTTT. Translated, it gives CASSYGREAFF.

The rearrangement uses TRBV14 and TRBJ2-1; 7 positions match TRBD1. This CDR3 has 15 amino acids. Looked up from germline, CDR1 is SGHDN and CDR2 is FVKESK. Unmatched junction bases numbered 3, after V lost 4 bases and J lost 0 bases. The CDR3 loop is CASSLQGSSYNEQFF. In DNA, the CDR3 is TGTGCCAGCAGCCTACAGGGGAGCTCCTACAATGAGCAGTTCTTC.

The genes are TRBV11-2 and TRBJ1-6; 7 bases agree with TRBD1. Germline V gene sequence: CDR1 SGHAT, CDR2 FQNNGV. The CDR3 has 15 residues. V shed 1 base and J 7 bases; nucleotides not matched to a gene: 4. The CDR3 spells CASSLVARGNSPLHF. In DNA form, the CDR3 reads TGTGCCAGCAGCTTAGTAGCCAGGGGGAATTCACCCCTCCACTTT.

A single count supports this clone. Within the sample, other DNA sequences also encode this same CDR3. V is TRBV14 and J is TRBJ2-3; D unclear. Germline V gene lookup returns CDR1 SGHDN and CDR2 FVKESK. Trimming took 0 bases from V and 4 from J, leaving 5 bases between them. The CDR3 covers 13 residues. In nucleotides, the CDR3 is TGTGCCAGCAGCCAAGATCTATCAGATACGCAGTATTTT. Its translation: CASSQDLSDTQYF.

V usage is TRBV19 and J usage is TRBJ1-5; TRBD1 agrees at 9 bases. The germline gives CDR1 LNHDA, CDR2 SQIVND (reference sequence). This CDR3 has 14 amino acids. The junction had 4 bases not matched to a gene; V was cut back by 6 bases and J by 4 bases. The DNA for the CDR3 is TGTGCCAGTAGAGGGACAGGGTGGAATCAGCCCCAGCATTTT. Translation: CASRGTGWNQPQHF.

As DNA, the CDR3 is TGTGCCAGCAGCTTGGAGGGTGGTGGGGCACACGCTAGAGGCTACACCTTC. Translation gives CASSLEGGGAHARGYTF. The genes are TRBV5-5 and TRBJ1-2; D is perhaps TRBD1 (5 bases). Germline V gives CDR1 SGHKS, CDR2 YYEKEE (reference sequence). Between the trimmed V and J ends, which lost 0 bases and 8 bases, there was a span of 23 bases. This CDR3 is 17 amino acids long.

The genes are TRBV5-6 and TRBJ2-3; 14 bases agree with TRBD2. From germline, CDR1 is SGHDT and CDR2 YYEEEE. The CDR3 totals 17 residues. Trimming cost V 4 bases and J 5 bases; bases outside gene matches: 9. The CDR3 sequence: CASSPPGLAGVEDTQYF. CDR3 in DNA: TGTGCCAGCAGCCCGCCGGGACTAGCGGGAGTTGAAGATACGCAGTATTTT.

In this sample, this clone turned up once. V usage is TRBV4-2 and J usage is TRBJ2-2; tentative D call: TRBD2 (6 bases). From germline, CDR1 is LGHNA and CDR2 YNFKEQ. The V and J ends lost 4 bases and 0 bases respectively, with 9 bases between them. The CDR3 sequence is 15 residues long. The CDR3 loop is CASSRTIPNTGELFF. CDR3 bases: TGTGCCAGCAGCCGGACTATCCCGAACACCGGGGAGCTGTTTTTT.

The DNA for the CDR3 is TGTGCCAGCAGCTTAGCTACAGTCAACACTGAAGCTTTCTTT. Translating gives CASSLATVNTEAFF. The V gene is TRBV11-1, the J gene TRBJ1-1; D gene unclear. CDR3 length: 14 residues. Germline V gives CDR1 SGHAT, CDR2 FQDESV (reference sequence). Trimming took 0 bases from V and 2 from J, leaving 7 bases between them. Based on the CDR3 plus reference TRBV11-1 and TRBJ1-1, the full variable domain is EAEVAQSPRYKITEKSQAVAFWCDPISGHATLYWYRQILGQGPELLVQFQDESVVDDSQLPKDRFSAERLKGVDSTLKIQPAELGDSAMYLCASSLATVNTEAFFGQGTRLTVV.

The CDR3 reads CASGRGNQPQHF. For the CDR3, the DNA is TGTGCCAGTGGGAGGGGCAATCAGCCCCAGCATTTT. This chain links TRBV19 with TRBJ1-5; D ambiguous. The CDR3 covers 12 residues. V was clipped by 8 bases and J by 2 bases, with 7 bases between them. CDR1 is LNHDA, CDR2 SQIVND, per germline (reference sequence).

The rearrangement joins TRBV18 to TRBJ2-1; 9 nucleotides align to TRBD2. This CDR3 has 15 residues. Per germline, CDR1 KGHSH and CDR2 LQKENI. After removal of 3 bases from V and 8 bases from J, the junction contained 8 bases not matched to a gene. The CDR3 DNA reads TGTGCCAGCTCACCCGTAGCGGGAGAATGGCATGAGCAGTTCTTC. This gives the protein CASSPVAGEWHEQFF.